The 17 T cell receptor beta chains below all came from one sample that was sequenced in a study of blood T cells in healthy people across ages (dated by TCRdb to between 2014 and 2016). To prepare the library, 5' RACE was applied. These reads were obtained on an Illumina HiSeq 2500. A second PCR of roughly 7 to 11 cycles was performed with a sample-barcoded 5' primer and a J-beta primer mix. The public reads were quality trimmed at Q25 with fastp and then assembled into clones with MiXCR by TCRdb, keeping productive beta chains. Each CDR3 protein appears once, grouped with its most common genes and DNA. Recorded for this sample are 800,000 to 950,000 distinct CDR3 sequences; around 34% of them occurred a single time. Of the sample, 10% to 15% falls within the top ten clones. Sequenced material: blood. All receptors derive from a man younger than 35 in good health.

This clonotype has just a few counts. The chain has TRBV10-3 and TRBJ2-1; 7 nucleotides align to TRBD2. The CDR3 has 15 amino acids. Germline V lookup: CDR1 ENHRY, CDR2 SYGVKD. V gave up 10 bases and J gave up 8 bases; unmatched junction bases: 17. The CDR3 bases are TGTGCCACCAGACTGGACCCTCAGCGGGGATATGAGCAGTTCTTC. Its translation: CATRLDPQRGYEQFF.

The chain employs TRBV9 and TRBJ1-2, with D hard to call. Trimming took 3 bases from V and 8 from J, leaving 11 bases between them. Germline V gene data show CDR1 as SGDLS and CDR2 as YYNGEE. CDR3 length: 12 amino acids. The CDR3 nucleotides read TGTGCCAGCAGCGCCTTCCCGGGGGGCTACACCTTC. This sequence encodes CASSAFPGGYTF.

This clonotype occurred a few times. J is TRBJ1-1 and V is TRBV7-2; the D gene is possibly TRBD1 (5 bases). V was clipped by 6 bases and J by 3 bases, with 11 bases between them. CDR3 length equals 13 residues. Looked up from germline, CDR1 is SGHTA and CDR2 is FQGNSA. CDR3 loop: CASSGQGDTEAFF. DNA for the CDR3: TGTGCCAGCAGTGGGCAGGGTGACACTGAAGCTTTCTTT. The complete variable domain, with remaining parts taken from reference TRBV7-2 and TRBJ1-1, reads GAGVSQSPSNKVTEKGKDVELRCDPISGHTALYWYRQSLGQGLEFLIYFQGNSAPDKSGLPSDRFSAERTGGSVSTLTIQRTQQEDSAVYLCASSGQGDTEAFFGQGTRLTVV.

This chain connects TRBV21-1 to TRBJ2-3. TRBV21-1 is assigned pseudogene status. The CDR3 loop spans 15 amino acids. In DNA form, the CDR3 reads TGTGCCAGCAGCAAGAAGAAAAACTACACAGATACGCAGTATTTT. Its translation: CASSKKKNYTDTQYF.

This clonotype was observed many times. The rearrangement joins TRBV4-3 to TRBJ2-3; 7 bases line up with TRBD1. CDR3 length: 16 amino acids. With V trimmed by 1 base and J by 8 bases, 12 bases remained unmatched. Germline CDR1 and CDR2: LGHNA and YSLEER. The CDR3 sequence: CASSQVDRSALGTQYF. In nucleotides, the CDR3 is TGCGCCAGCAGCCAAGTGGACAGGTCCGCCTTAGGTACGCAGTATTTT.

This clonotype was detected ten times or more. The rearrangement uses TRBV6-6 and TRBJ2-5; 8 bases align to TRBD2. After removal of 3 bases from V and 4 bases from J, the junction contained 7 bases not matched to a gene. Germline values: CDR1 MNHNY, CDR2 SVGAGI (reference sequence). The CDR3 runs to 15 residues. DNA for the CDR3: TGTGCCAGCAGTTATCGGGGGGGCCTCGTAGAGACCCAGTACTTC. Translation: CASSYRGGLVETQYF.

The rearrangement joins TRBV6-6 to TRBJ1-2; D perhaps matches TRBD1 (5 bases). The germline CDR1 and CDR2 sequences are MNHNY and SVGAGI (reference sequence). The CDR3 is made up of 17 amino acids. The ends were cut back, 2 bases at V and 5 bases at J, with 21 bases in the middle. The CDR3 bases are TGTGCCAGCAGTTACGGAGGGGCCGTGCGGCCCCTATATGGCTACACCTTC. This translates into CASSYGGAVRPLYGYTF.

This clonotype came up a few times. V gene TRBV5-6 combines with J gene TRBJ2-1; possibly TRBD2 for D (6 bases). V was trimmed by 5 bases and J by 0 bases, leaving 15 bases between them. Germline values: CDR1 SGHDT, CDR2 YYEEEE. The CDR3 sequence is 16 residues long. This chain's CDR3 is CASRGWDGSSYNEQFF. The CDR3 DNA reads as TGTGCCAGCAGAGGGTGGGACGGGAGCTCCTACAATGAGCAGTTCTTC.

This clonotype was seen a few times. This rearrangement joins TRBV27 to TRBJ2-1; no clear D. Trimming pared 0 bases from V and 7 bases from J, leaving 10 bases between. Germline V gene data show CDR1 as MNHEY and CDR2 as SMNVEV (reference sequence). The CDR3 runs to 14 residues. CDR3 sequence: CASSLSSNRNEQFF. The CDR3 region has the DNA TGTGCCAGCAGTTTATCGAGTAATCGGAATGAGCAGTTCTTC.

This rearrangement joins TRBV20-1 to TRBJ1-5; perhaps TRBD1 as D (6 bases). Germline V lookup: CDR1 DFQATT, CDR2 SNEGSKA (reference sequence). The CDR3 has 14 amino acids. Between the trimmed V and J ends, which lost 5 bases and 1 base, there was a span of 12 bases. The CDR3 spells CSAEVGGSNQPQHF. The CDR3 nucleotides read TGCAGTGCTGAGGTAGGGGGAAGCAATCAGCCCCAGCATTTT.

This clonotype was detected ten times or more. One end of the junction varies from germline; a read error may be responsible. V usage is TRBV7-7 and J usage is TRBJ2-1; 8 nucleotides match TRBD2. The length of the CDR3 is 14 residues. The germline V gene has CDR1 SSHAT and CDR2 FNYEAQ (reference sequence). This CDR3 is CASSPRAGGSEQFF. CDR3 DNA: TGTGCTAGCAGCCCAAGGGCGGGGGGTAGTGAGCAGTTCTTC. Full variable domain (outside the CDR3, taken from reference TRBV7-7 and TRBJ2-1): GAGVSQSPRYKVTKRGQDVTLRCDPISSHATLYWYQQALGQGPEFLTYFNYEAQPDKSGLPSDRFSAERPEGSISTLTIQRTEQRDSAMYRCASSPRAGGSEQFFGPGTRLTVL.

This clonotype was observed many times. The chain joins TRBV7-8 to TRBJ1-2; D call uncertain. Germline V gives CDR1 SGHVS, CDR2 FQNEAQ. The CDR3 is 12 amino acids. The V end lost 5 bases, the J end lost 8 bases, and 12 bases lay between the germline ends. The CDR3 coding sequence is TGTGCCAGCAGCGCAGACAATTACGGCTACACCTTC. This encodes CASSADNYGYTF.

The CDR3 protein is CASSYYLSIGVNQPQHF. DNA for the CDR3: TGTGCCAGCAGTTATTACCTATCCATCGGGGTAAATCAGCCCCAGCATTTT. The J gene is TRBJ1-5, the V gene TRBV6-2 or TRBV6-3; D gene unclear. V lost 3 bases to trimming and J lost 4 bases, with 19 bases between them. Germline CDR1 and CDR2: MNHEY and SVGEGT. This CDR3 is 17 amino acids long.

This chain connects TRBV7-3 to TRBJ2-3, with D perhaps assigned TRBD1 or TRBD2 (6 bases each). Deletions cut 5 bases from V and 5 bases from J, with 14 bases between. CDR3 length: 14 residues. The germline V gene has CDR1 SGHTA and CDR2 FQGTGA. DNA of the CDR3: TGTGCCAGCAGCGCACGGGGGCGGGGAGATACGCAGTATTTT. Translation gives CASSARGRGDTQYF.

In its sample, this clonotype was seen once. Without the conserved terminal phenylalanine or tryptophan, this CDR3 likely stems from a read error. The limits of the CDR3 on the DNA are not certain, so only TCRdb's listed CDR3 is given. The chain couples TRBV9 to TRBJ2-1; TRBD1 is the table's D call and was not checked against the DNA. The CDR3 region is 16 residues in length, termini included. Germline V gives CDR1 SGDLS, CDR2 YYNGEE. CDR3 sequence: CASSVTGGAGGYTFGS.

This chain joins TRBV6-2 or TRBV6-3 and TRBJ1-1; D uncertain. The germline CDR1 and CDR2 sequences are MNHEY and SVGEGT. The V end was cut by 6 bases, the J end by 8 bases, with 13 bases between. This CDR3 comprises 12 residues. CDR3 sequence reads: CASSQNRIEAFF. CDR3 DNA sequence: TGTGCCAGCAGCCAAAACAGAATCGAAGCTTTCTTT.

The rearrangement joins TRBV4-2 to TRBJ2-7; TRBD1 agrees at 7 bases. CDR1 and CDR2 (germline): LGHNA, YNFKEQ. This CDR3 is built from 13 residues. V was pared by 5 bases and J by 5 bases, with 6 bases of the junction left unmatched. The CDR3 loop reads CASSGRGPNEQYF. CDR3 sequence (DNA): TGTGCCAGCAGCGGTAGGGGGCCGAACGAGCAGTACTTC.